This T cell receptor (beta chain) was captured by sequencing in a study of T cell changes during pregnancy in multiple sclerosis. Sequenced by immunoSEQ multiplex PCR; TCRdb stores in-frame clones only, minus some. This table has 80,000 to 100,000 clones, roughly 91% appearing once. Trimming removed 5 bases from V and 2 bases from J, with 10 bases in between. Per the germline V gene, CDR1 is SQVTM and CDR2 is ANQGSEA. CDR3 length: 13 amino acids. The V call is TRBV29-1, the J call TRBJ2-4, with D perhaps TRBD2 (6 bases). The sequences come from peripheral blood, collected after pregnancy. The receptor comes from a female donor in good health, enrolled as a control in a pregnancy study. The CDR3 DNA sequence: TGCAGCGTTCGTCGGGGGACCAAAAACATTCAGTACTTC. Protein product: CSVRRGTKNIQYF. Full variable domain (outside the CDR3, taken from reference TRBV29-1 and TRBJ2-4): SAVISQKPSRDICQRGTSLTIQCQVDSQVTMMFWYRQQPGQSLTLIATANQGSEATYESGFVIDKFPISRPNLTFSTLTVSNMSPEDSSIYLCSVRRGTKNIQYFGAGTRLSVL.